This is a list of T cell receptor beta chains from one sample in a study of blood T cell repertoires in COVID-19. The repertoire was sequenced with immunoSEQ multiplex PCR; TCRdb's copy has only in-frame clones and lacks some. This table holds about 310,000 clones, more than 70% found once. Material for sequencing was peripheral blood. Receptor source: a woman between 50 and 59 years old who had recovered from COVID-19. The CDR3 runs from the conserved cysteine through the conserved F or W. The D gene is left open where the match is weak. Part of the rows lack a size; the others show once, few, many or a class for expanded clones.

V gene,J gene,D gene,clone size,CDR3 protein,CDR3 DNA
TRBV18,TRBJ2-2,-,-,CASSPTRQLAKNTGELFF,TGTGCCAGCTCCCCGACGAGACAGCTTGCTAAGAACACCGGGGAGCTGTTTTTT
TRBV10-3,TRBJ2-7,-,-,CATPVSSYEQYF,TGTGCCACCCCGGTATCAAGTTACGAGCAGTACTTC
TRBV11-2,TRBJ2-3,-,-,CASSSPSGTSTDTQYF,TGTGCCAGCAGCTCCCCCTCGGGGACTAGCACAGATACGCAGTATTTT
TRBV28,TRBJ2-7,-,once,CASSTTQGQVAYEQYF,TGTGCCAGCAGTACCACCCAGGGACAAGTGGCCTACGAGCAGTACTTC
TRBV24-1,TRBJ2-1,-,-,CATSDFGSSYNEQFF,TGTGCCACCAGTGATTTCGGGAGCTCCTACAATGAGCAGTTCTTC
TRBV7-8,TRBJ1-1,TRBD1,-,CASSLTGQSMNTEAFF,TGTGCCAGCAGCTTGACAGGGCAAAGTATGAACACTGAAGCTTTCTTT
TRBV19,TRBJ1-4,TRBD1,-,CASSIGSTGTNEKLFF,TGTGCCAGTAGTATAGGTTCGACAGGGACTAATGAAAAACTGTTTTTT
TRBV5-4,TRBJ2-1,TRBD2,once,CASSLQLAGDNEQFF,TGTGCCAGCAGCTTGCAACTAGCGGGGGACAATGAGCAGTTCTTC
TRBV19,TRBJ2-1,-,-,CASSIEGASYNEQFF,TGTGCCAGTAGTATCGAGGGAGCCTCCTACAATGAGCAGTTCTTC
TRBV4-1,TRBJ2-7,-,-,CASSVQLTLSYEQYF,TGCGCCAGCAGCGTACAGCTTACCCTCTCCTACGAGCAGTACTTC
TRBV27,TRBJ1-1,-,-,CASSLGQSDEAFF,TGTGCCAGCAGTTTAGGTCAGTCAGATGAAGCTTTCTTT
TRBV10-3,TRBJ2-5,-,-,CAISEPGETQYF,TGTGCCATCAGTGAGCCGGGAGAGACCCAGTACTTC
TRBV9,TRBJ1-4,TRBD1,-,CASSERDRNEKLFF,TGTGCCAGCAGCGAACGGGACAGAAATGAAAAACTGTTTTTT
TRBV5-1,TRBJ1-1,TRBD1,-,CASSSGTVKDTEAFF,TGCGCCAGCAGCTCTGGGACAGTGAAGGACACTGAAGCTTTCTTT
TRBV5-5,TRBJ2-7,TRBD2,-,CASTLGQGRLAGVYEQYF,TGTGCCAGCACTCTCGGACAGGGTCGACTAGCGGGAGTCTACGAGCAGTACTTC
TRBV29-1,TRBJ1-1,-,once,CSVEDQAGRWNTEAFF,TGCAGCGTTGAAGATCAAGCAGGTAGGTGGAACACTGAAGCTTTCTTT
TRBV7-8,TRBJ2-1,TRBD2,-,CASSRGLAGANEQFF,TGTGCCAGCAGCCGGGGACTAGCGGGGGCCAATGAGCAGTTCTTC
TRBV6-5,TRBJ2-7,TRBD1,-,CASSYRQGYEQYF,TGTGCCAGCAGTTACCGACAGGGCTACGAGCAGTACTTC
TRBV7-2,TRBJ2-5,-,-,CASSFRGEHQTQYF,TGTGCCAGCAGCTTCCGAGGCGAGCACCAGACCCAGTACTTC
TRBV28,TRBJ1-5,-,-,CASSEDRRQQPQHF,TGTGCCAGCAGTGAAGACAGACGGCAGCAGCCCCAGCATTTT
TRBV30,TRBJ2-1,-,-,CASKPLLNEQFF,TGTGCCTCCAAGCCACTCCTCAATGAGCAGTTCTTC
TRBV5-4,TRBJ2-1,TRBD2,-,CASSRPTGLVYNEQFF,TGTGCCAGCAGCCGACCAACCGGACTAGTCTACAATGAGCAGTTCTTC
TRBV7-2,TRBJ1-5,-,-,CASSFKAGQPQHF,TGTGCCAGCAGCTTCAAGGCAGGTCAGCCCCAGCATTTT
TRBV9,TRBJ2-7,TRBD2,-,CASSVSPSGDYEQYF,TGTGCCAGCAGCGTCTCTCCTAGCGGAGACTACGAGCAGTACTTC
TRBV5-6,TRBJ1-1,-,-,CASSFVDWNTEAFF,TGTGCCAGCAGCTTTGTTGACTGGAACACTGAAGCTTTCTTT
TRBV5-5,TRBJ2-3,TRBD1,-,CASSALQGALTDTQYF,TGTGCCAGCAGCGCATTACAGGGGGCTCTCACAGATACGCAGTATTTT
TRBV7-2,TRBJ1-1,-,-,CASSRGPVAEAFF,TGTGCCAGCAGCCGAGGGCCGGTGGCTGAAGCTTTCTTT
TRBV4-1,TRBJ2-7,TRBD2,-,CASSQAERGGSGHEQYF,TGCGCCAGCAGCCAAGCCGAGCGGGGGGGCTCTGGACACGAGCAGTACTTC
TRBV4-3,TRBJ2-1,-,-,CASSQEARRALFAEQFF,TGCGCCAGCAGCCAAGAGGCGCGGAGGGCCCTTTTTGCTGAGCAGTTCTTC
TRBV7-2,TRBJ2-2,TRBD1,-,CASSLDRGWTGELFF,TGTGCCAGCAGCCTGGACAGGGGTTGGACCGGGGAGCTGTTTTTT
TRBV5-1,TRBJ1-6,-,-,CASSLEYGNSPLHF,TGCGCCAGCAGCTTGGAGTACGGGAATTCACCCCTCCACTTT